This T cell receptor (beta chain) was retrieved from a study of human T cells and chemical hapten exposure. Across the whole study: Patients got weekly scalp diphenylcyclopropenone doses over the approximately 24-week study.

Time point in this sample: pre-sensitization, week 0. Treatment given: therapeutic diphenylcyclopropenone sensitization with weekly scalp DPC. Blood collection happened ahead of applying each patch test. Participating donors were patients with alopecia, aged 18 to 70 years, considered appropriate candidates for DPC. This clonotype was counted a few times. CDR1 is SGDLS, CDR2 YYNGEE, per germline. The CDR3 is made up of 14 amino acids. The trim removed 2 bases at V and 5 bases at J, leaving 4 bases unmatched. Individual cDNA molecules each carried unique molecular identifiers attached by the library. TCRdb passed the RACE reads through MiXCR, listing each CDR3 protein once. Altogether more than 250,000 distinct CDR3 sequences are present, more than 6.5% being singletons, with the ten largest covering 2.3%.

The chain carries TRBV9 and TRBJ2-1, with TRBD1 matching over 7 bases. The specimen was whole blood, collected in connection with sensitization to the hapten diphenylcyclopropenone (DPC). The sequence derives from a woman aged 35 to 49 with alopecia areata. Some clones in this sample may be carry-over from other donors' samples. CDR3 amino acids: CASSVQTGNNEQFF. Written as DNA, the CDR3 is TGTGCCAGCAGCGTCCAGACAGGGAACAATGAGCAGTTCTTC.